The next 4 T cell receptor beta chains were all read from a single sample in a study of STAT5B mutations in CD4+ large granular lymphocyte leukemia. Assay used: immunoSEQ multiplex PCR; TCRdb lists only in-frame clones, some missing. The sample lists thousands of clones; approximately 74% were seen once. Sample: PBMCs. The receptors originated from a woman between 65 and 79 years old with CD4+ T-cell large granular lymphocyte leukemia.

This chain joins TRBV19 and TRBJ2-1; TRBD2 aligns across 11 bases. With V trimmed by 5 bases and J by 4 bases, 7 bases remained unmatched. This CDR3 is 16 amino acids long. Looked up from germline, CDR1 is LNHDA and CDR2 is SQIVND (reference sequence). CDR3: CASSPSSGGLYNEQFF. The CDR3 region has the DNA TGTGCCAGTAGTCCCTCTAGCGGGGGGCTTTACAATGAGCAGTTCTTC.

The J gene is TRBJ2-7, the V gene TRBV25-1; 7 nucleotides line up with TRBD1. With 4 bases clipped from V and 7 bases from J, the junction kept 1 base outside the gene matches. Germline CDR1 MGHDK, CDR2 SYGVNS. The CDR3 contains 11 residues. CDR3 protein: CASSGGQEQYF. CDR3 coding DNA: TGTGCCAGCAGTGGGGGACAGGAGCAGTACTTC.

The rearrangement joins TRBV27 to TRBJ1-2; no definite D call. V was clipped by 4 bases and J by 0 bases, with 9 bases between them. There are 14 residues in the CDR3. The germline gives CDR1 MNHEY, CDR2 SMNVEV (reference sequence). CDR3 sequence: CASSSQEANYGYTF. CDR3 DNA sequence: TGTGCCAGCAGTTCGCAGGAGGCTAACTATGGCTACACCTTC.

This chain links TRBV5-1 with TRBJ1-2, with TRBD1 matching 11 bases. The length of the CDR3 is 14 residues. Trimming cost V 7 bases and J 8 bases; bases outside gene matches: 10. Germline CDR1 is SGHRS and CDR2 is YFSETQ. CDR3 bases: TGCGCCAGCGGAGGACAGGGGGCGATCGGCGGCTACACCTTC. This encodes CASGGQGAIGGYTF.